A single sample gave rise to the 2 T cell receptor beta chains below, sequenced in a study of blood T cell repertoires in COVID-19. The table came from immunoSEQ multiplex PCR; TCRdb's copy has only in-frame clones and leaves some out. The sample lists roughly 97,000 clones, about 89% seen once, with roughly 5% in the top ten. Sequencing was performed on peripheral blood. Every receptor here comes from a human donor in a cohort sampled during active COVID-19.

The chain uses TRBV2 and TRBJ1-3; no reliable D call. CDR1 and CDR2 from the germline V gene are SNHLY and FYNNEI. CDR3 length: 16 amino acids. The germline V and J ends were trimmed by 2 bases and 4 bases, with 15 bases remaining between them. CDR3 sequence reads: CASSERPSSAGNTIYF. The CDR3 region has the DNA TGTGCCAGCAGTGAAAGGCCCAGCAGCGCAGGAAACACCATATATTTT.

CDR3 nucleotide sequence: TGTGCCAGCAGTGGGCCGGGCGGGTACAATGAGCAGTTCTTC. The encoded protein is CASSGPGGYNEQFF. The chain carries TRBV2 and TRBJ2-1; D is possibly TRBD2 (5 bases). V lost 4 bases to trimming and J lost 4 bases, with 11 bases between them. The CDR3 sequence is 14 residues long. From germline, CDR1 is SNHLY and CDR2 FYNNEI.